This T cell receptor beta chain was identified during a study of shared clonotypes between healthy human individuals. Sequenced by immunoSEQ multiplex PCR; TCRdb stores in-frame clones only, minus some. This sample has about 480,000 clones, with nearly 80% found just once. V dropped 2 bases and J dropped 5 bases, with 13 bases sitting between them. Germline V gene sequence: CDR1 SGHAT, CDR2 FQDESV (reference sequence). The CDR3 spans 14 residues. The chain recombines TRBV11-1 with TRBJ2-7; D gene ambiguous. The material sequenced was PBMCs. This clonotype originated in a woman aged 40 to 50 in good health. Some clones in this sample may be carry-over from other donors' samples. The CDR3 protein is CASSLRALIDEQYF. The CDR3 DNA follows: TGTGCCAGCAGCTTAAGGGCTCTTATCGACGAGCAGTACTTC.